The 4 T cell receptor beta chains reported below all come from one sample, sequenced in a study of control samples from healthy donors and cancer patients. This table comes from immunoSEQ multiplex PCR, and its TCRdb copy is limited to in-frame clones, with some not included. The sample yields roughly 94,000 clones, around 84% seen once. The sequencing sample was made of PBMCs. Receptors were obtained from a man between 70 and 80 years old with lung cancer.

The chain links TRBV11-1 to TRBJ2-3; D assignment may be TRBD1 or TRBD2 (5 bases each). CDR1 SGHAT and CDR2 FQDESV come from the germline V gene (reference sequence). The V end was cut by 6 bases, the J end by 6 bases, with 19 bases between. This CDR3 has 15 amino acids. The CDR3 region has the DNA TGTGCCAGCAGACACGGGACCCACTTTTCGGATACGCAGTATTTT. Its translation is CASRHGTHFSDTQYF.

CDR3 in amino acids: CASSLERGRLSGNTIYF. CDR3 nucleotides: TGTGCCAGCAGCTTGGAACGGGGCCGGCTCTCTGGAAACACCATATATTTT. This sequence joins TRBV11-2 and TRBJ1-3; D may be TRBD1 (5 bases). The V gene's germline CDR1 is SGHAT and CDR2 FQNNGV. The V end lost 3 bases, the J end lost 0 bases, and 15 bases lay between the germline ends. CDR3 size: 17 residues.

About this clone itself: An end of the junction differs from the germline gene, which may be a read error. This rearrangement joins TRBV7-8 to TRBJ1-3; D is uncertain. CDR1 SGHVS and CDR2 FQNEAQ come from the germline V gene. The CDR3 is made up of 8 amino acids. The CDR3 sequence: CASSPRDF. In DNA form, the CDR3 reads TGTGCCAGCAGCCCGAGGGATTTT.

This clone was detected once. The V and J genes are TRBV9 and TRBJ2-1; 7 bases line up with TRBD2. Germline V lookup: CDR1 SGDLS, CDR2 YYNGEE. J gave up 4 bases and V 0 bases, and 7 bases lay outside the gene matches. The length of the CDR3 is 16 residues. CDR3: CASSVVGRGLYNEQFF. CDR3 nucleotides: TGTGCCAGCAGCGTAGTCGGGCGGGGGTTATACAATGAGCAGTTCTTC. Variable domain in full (rest from reference TRBV9 and TRBJ2-1): DSGVTQTPKHLITATGQRVTLRCSPRSGDLSVYWYQQSLDQGLQFLIQYYNGEERAKGNILERFSAQQFPDLHSELNLSSLELGDSALYFCASSVVGRGLYNEQFFGPGTRLTVL.